The sequence of this TCR beta chain was determined in a study of pediatric ulcerative colitis. General study points: No controls had the two rectal clonotypes shared by ulcerative colitis patients. Ulcerative colitis patients shared more blood-rectal clones than controls.

Notes on this clone: No antigen is known for it.

Up to 500,000 reads were sequenced per sample. Some clones are missing from TCRdb's copy, which holds only in-frame ones; the method was immunoSEQ multiplex PCR. The sample lists roughly 70,000 clones, roughly 90% occurring once. The germline V gene encodes CDR1 SGHAT and CDR2 FQNNGV. This CDR3 comprises 14 residues. With 5 bases removed from V and 4 bases from J, the gap between germline ends came to 12 bases. This clonotype was sampled from a boy aged 5 to 17 with severe ulcerative colitis. Sequencing was done on a sample of blood. This chain links TRBV11-2 with TRBJ1-5; no clear D. CDR3 in amino acids: CASSTDLSNQPQHF. The CDR3 nucleotides are TGTGCCAGCAGCACGGATCTTTCTAATCAGCCCCAGCATTTT.